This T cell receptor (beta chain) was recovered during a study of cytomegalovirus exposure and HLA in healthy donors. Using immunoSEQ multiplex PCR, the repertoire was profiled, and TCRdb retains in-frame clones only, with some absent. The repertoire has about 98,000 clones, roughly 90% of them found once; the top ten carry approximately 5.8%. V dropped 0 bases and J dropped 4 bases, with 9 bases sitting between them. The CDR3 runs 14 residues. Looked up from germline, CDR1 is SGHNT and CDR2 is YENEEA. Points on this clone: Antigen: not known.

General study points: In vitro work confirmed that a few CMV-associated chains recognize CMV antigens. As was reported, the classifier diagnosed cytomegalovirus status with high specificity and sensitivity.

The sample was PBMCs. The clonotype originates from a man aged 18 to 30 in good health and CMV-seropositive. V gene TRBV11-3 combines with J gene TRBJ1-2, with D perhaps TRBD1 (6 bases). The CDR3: CASSLEGHLYGYTF. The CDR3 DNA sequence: TGTGCCAGCAGCTTAGAGGGACACCTCTATGGCTACACCTTC.